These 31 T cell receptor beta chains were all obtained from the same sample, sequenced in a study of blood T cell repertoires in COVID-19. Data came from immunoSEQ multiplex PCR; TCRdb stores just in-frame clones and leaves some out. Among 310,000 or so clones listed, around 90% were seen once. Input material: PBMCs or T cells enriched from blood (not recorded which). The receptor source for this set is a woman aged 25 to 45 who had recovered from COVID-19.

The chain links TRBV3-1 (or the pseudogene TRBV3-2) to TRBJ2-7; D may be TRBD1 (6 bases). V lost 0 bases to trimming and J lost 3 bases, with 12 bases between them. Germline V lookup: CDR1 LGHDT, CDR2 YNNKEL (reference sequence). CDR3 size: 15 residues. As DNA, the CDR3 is TGTGCCAGCAGCCAAGAATACAGGGACAACTACGAGCAGTACTTC. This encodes CASSQEYRDNYEQYF.

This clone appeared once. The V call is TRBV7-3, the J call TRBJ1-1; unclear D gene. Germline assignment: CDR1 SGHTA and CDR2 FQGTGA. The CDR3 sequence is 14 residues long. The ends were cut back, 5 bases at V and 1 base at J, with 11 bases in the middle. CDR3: CASSRPEGNTEAFF. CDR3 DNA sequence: TGTGCCAGCAGCAGACCTGAGGGGAACACTGAAGCTTTCTTT.

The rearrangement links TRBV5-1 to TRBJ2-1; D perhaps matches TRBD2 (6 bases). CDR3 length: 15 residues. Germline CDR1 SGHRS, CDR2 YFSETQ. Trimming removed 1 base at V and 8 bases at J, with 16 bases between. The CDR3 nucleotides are TGCGCCAGCAGCTTGATGGCAAACCGCGGGGATGAGCAGTTCTTC. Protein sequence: CASSLMANRGDEQFF.

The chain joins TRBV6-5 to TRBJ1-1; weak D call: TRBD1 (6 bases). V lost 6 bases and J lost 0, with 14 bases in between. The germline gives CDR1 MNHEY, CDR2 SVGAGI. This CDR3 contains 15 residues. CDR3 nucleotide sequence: TGTGCCAGCAGCCCCCTAGGACAGATGAACACTGAAGCTTTCTTT. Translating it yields CASSPLGQMNTEAFF.

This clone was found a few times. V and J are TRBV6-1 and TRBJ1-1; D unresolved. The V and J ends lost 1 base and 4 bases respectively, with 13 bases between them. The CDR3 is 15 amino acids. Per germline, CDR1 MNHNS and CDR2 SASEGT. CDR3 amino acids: CASSEESSGSTEAFF. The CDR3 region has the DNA TGTGCCAGCAGTGAAGAATCTTCGGGGAGCACTGAAGCTTTCTTT.

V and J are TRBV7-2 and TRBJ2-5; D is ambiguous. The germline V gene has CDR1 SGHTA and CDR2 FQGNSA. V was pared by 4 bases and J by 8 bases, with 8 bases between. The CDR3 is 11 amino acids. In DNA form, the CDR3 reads TGTGCCAGCAGCTCAGGCCACACCCAGTACTTC. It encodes CASSSGHTQYF.

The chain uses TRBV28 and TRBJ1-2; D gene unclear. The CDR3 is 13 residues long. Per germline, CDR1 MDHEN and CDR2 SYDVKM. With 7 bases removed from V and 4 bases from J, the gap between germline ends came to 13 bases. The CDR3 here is CASTPRGSYGYTF. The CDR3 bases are TGTGCCAGCACCCCCCGTGGCAGCTATGGCTACACCTTC.

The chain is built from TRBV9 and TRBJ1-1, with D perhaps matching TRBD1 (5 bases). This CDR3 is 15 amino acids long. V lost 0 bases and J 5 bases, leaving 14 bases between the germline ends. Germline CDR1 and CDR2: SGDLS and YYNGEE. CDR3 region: CASSVVGDLDTEAFF. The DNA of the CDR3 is TGTGCCAGCAGCGTAGTAGGGGACTTGGATACTGAAGCTTTCTTT.

The DNA for the CDR3 is TGTGCCAGCAGTTTAGACAGGAGCTCCTATAATTCACCCCTCCACTTT. This sequence encodes CASSLDRSSYNSPLHF. The V and J genes are TRBV27 and TRBJ1-6; maybe TRBD1 (6 bases). CDR1 and CDR2 from the germline V gene are MNHEY and SMNVEV (reference sequence). This CDR3 is built from 16 residues. Trimming removed 2 bases from V and 0 bases from J, with 8 bases in between.

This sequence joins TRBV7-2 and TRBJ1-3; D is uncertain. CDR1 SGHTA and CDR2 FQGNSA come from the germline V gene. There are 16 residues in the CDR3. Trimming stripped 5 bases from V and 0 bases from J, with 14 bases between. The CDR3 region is CASSLQTQASGNTIYF. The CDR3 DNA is TGTGCCAGCAGCCTCCAGACCCAGGCCTCTGGAAACACCATATATTTT.

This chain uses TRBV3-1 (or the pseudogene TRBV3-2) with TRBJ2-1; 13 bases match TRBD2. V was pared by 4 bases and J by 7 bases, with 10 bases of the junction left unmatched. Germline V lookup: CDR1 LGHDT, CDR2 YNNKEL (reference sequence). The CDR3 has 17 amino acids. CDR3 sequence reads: CASSPSVLAGGRNEQFF. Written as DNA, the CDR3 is TGTGCCAGCAGCCCAAGTGTACTAGCGGGAGGGAGGAATGAGCAGTTCTTC.

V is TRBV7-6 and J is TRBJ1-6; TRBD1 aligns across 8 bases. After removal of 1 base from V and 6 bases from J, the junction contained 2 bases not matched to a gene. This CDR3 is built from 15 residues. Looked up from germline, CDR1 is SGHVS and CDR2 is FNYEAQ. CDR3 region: CASSLVTGGNSPLHF. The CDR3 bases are TGTGCCAGCAGCTTAGTCACAGGGGGTAATTCACCCCTCCACTTT.

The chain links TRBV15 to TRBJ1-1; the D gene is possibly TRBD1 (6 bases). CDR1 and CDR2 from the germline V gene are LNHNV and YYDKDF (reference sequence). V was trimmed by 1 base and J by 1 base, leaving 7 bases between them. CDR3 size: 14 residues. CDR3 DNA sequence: TGTGCCACCAGCAGAGCAGGGGCGAACACTGAAGCTTTCTTT. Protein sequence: CATSRAGANTEAFF.

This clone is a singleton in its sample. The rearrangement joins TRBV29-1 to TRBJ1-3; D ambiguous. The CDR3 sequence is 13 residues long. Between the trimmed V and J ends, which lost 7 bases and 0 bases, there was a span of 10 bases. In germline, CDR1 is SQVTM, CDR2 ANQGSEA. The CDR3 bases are TGCAGCGCCCTGGTAGACTCTGGAAACACCATATATTTT. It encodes CSALVDSGNTIYF.

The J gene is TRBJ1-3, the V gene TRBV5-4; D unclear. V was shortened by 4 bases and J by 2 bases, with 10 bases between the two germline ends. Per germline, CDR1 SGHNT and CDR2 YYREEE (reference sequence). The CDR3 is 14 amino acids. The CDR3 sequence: CASSLDTAGNTIYF. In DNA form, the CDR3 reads TGTGCCAGCAGCCTTGACACAGCTGGAAACACCATATATTTT.

DNA for the CDR3: TGCGCCAGCAGCCAAGAAACCCCGGGGGGCTCCGAGCAGTACTTC. Amino acid sequence: CASSQETPGGSEQYF. The rearrangement joins TRBV4-3 to TRBJ2-7; D is perhaps TRBD2 (7 bases). The germline CDR1 and CDR2 sequences are LGHNA and YSLEER. V lost 0 bases to trimming and J lost 6 bases, with 15 bases between them. The CDR3 sequence is 15 residues long.

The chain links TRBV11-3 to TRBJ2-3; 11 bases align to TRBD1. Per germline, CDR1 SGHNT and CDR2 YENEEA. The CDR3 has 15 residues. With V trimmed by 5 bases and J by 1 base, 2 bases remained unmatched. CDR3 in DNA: TGTGCCAGCAGCAGGGGACAGGGGGGCACAGATACGCAGTATTTT. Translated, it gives CASSRGQGGTDTQYF. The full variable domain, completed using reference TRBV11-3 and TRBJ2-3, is EAGVVQSPRYKIIEKKQPVAFWCNPISGHNTLYWYLQNLGQGPELLIRYENEEAVDDSQLPKDRFSAERLKGVDSTLKIQPAELGDSAVYLCASSRGQGGTDTQYFGPGTRLTVL.

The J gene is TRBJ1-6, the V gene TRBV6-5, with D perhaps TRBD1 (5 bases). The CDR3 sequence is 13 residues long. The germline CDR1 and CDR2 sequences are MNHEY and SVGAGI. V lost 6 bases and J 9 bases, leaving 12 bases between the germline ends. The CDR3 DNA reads TGTGCCAGCAGCCGACAGAGCTCTTCACCCCTCCACTTT. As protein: CASSRQSSSPLHF.

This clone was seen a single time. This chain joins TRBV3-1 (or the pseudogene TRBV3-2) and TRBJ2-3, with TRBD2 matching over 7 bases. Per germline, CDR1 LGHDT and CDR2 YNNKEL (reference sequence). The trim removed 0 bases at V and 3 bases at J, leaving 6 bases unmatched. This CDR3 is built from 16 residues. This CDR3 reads CASSQEGRGGTDTQYF. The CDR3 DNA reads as TGTGCCAGCAGCCAAGAGGGGAGGGGAGGGACAGATACGCAGTATTTT.

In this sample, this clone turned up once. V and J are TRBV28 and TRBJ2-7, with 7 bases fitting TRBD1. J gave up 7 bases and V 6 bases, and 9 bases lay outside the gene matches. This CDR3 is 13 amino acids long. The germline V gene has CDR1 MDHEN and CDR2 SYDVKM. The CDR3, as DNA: TGTGCCAGCAGACTTAAGACAGGGTCTGAGCAGTACTTC. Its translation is CASRLKTGSEQYF. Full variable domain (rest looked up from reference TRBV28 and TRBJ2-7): DVKVTQSSRYLVKRTGEKVFLECVQDMDHENMFWYRQDPGLGLRLIYFSYDVKMKEKGDIPEGYSVSREKKERFSLILESASTNQTSMYLCASRLKTGSEQYFGPGTRLTVT.

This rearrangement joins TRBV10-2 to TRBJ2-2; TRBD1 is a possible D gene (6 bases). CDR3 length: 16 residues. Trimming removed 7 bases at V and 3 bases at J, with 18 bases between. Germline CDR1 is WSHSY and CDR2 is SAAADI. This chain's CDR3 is CASTKPTGPDTGELFF. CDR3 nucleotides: TGCGCCAGCACGAAGCCGACAGGTCCGGACACCGGGGAGCTGTTTTTT.

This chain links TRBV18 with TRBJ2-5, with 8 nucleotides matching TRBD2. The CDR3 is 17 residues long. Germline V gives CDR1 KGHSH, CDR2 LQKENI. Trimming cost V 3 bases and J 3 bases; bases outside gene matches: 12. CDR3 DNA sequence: TGTGCCAGCTCACCGCCCTCGGCGGGAGGATCCAAAGAGACCCAGTACTTC. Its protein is CASSPPSAGGSKETQYF.

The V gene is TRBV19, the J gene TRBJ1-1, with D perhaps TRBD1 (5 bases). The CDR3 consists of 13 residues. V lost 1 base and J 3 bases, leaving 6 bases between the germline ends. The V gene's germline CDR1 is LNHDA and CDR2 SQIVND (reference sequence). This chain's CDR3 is CASSIVRDTEAFF. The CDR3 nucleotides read TGTGCCAGTAGTATAGTCAGGGACACTGAAGCTTTCTTT.

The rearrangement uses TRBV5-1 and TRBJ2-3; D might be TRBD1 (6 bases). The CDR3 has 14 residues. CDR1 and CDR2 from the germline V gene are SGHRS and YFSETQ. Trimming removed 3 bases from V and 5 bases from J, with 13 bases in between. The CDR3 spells CASSSSGAGDTQYF. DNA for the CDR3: TGCGCCAGCAGCTCCTCAGGGGCCGGAGATACGCAGTATTTT.

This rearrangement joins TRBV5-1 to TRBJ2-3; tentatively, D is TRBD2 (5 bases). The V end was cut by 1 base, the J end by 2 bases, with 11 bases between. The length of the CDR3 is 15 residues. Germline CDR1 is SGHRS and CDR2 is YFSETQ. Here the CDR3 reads CASSLSGKNTDTQYF. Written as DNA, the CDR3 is TGCGCCAGCAGCTTGTCGGGGAAGAACACAGATACGCAGTATTTT.

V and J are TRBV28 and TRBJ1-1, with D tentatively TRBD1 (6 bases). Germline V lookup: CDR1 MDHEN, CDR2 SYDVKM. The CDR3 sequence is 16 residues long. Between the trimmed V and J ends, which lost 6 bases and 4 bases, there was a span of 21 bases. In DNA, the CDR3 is TGTGCCAGCAGCATACCCTCACAGGGATGGGGCACTGAAGCTTTCTTT. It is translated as CASSIPSQGWGTEAFF.

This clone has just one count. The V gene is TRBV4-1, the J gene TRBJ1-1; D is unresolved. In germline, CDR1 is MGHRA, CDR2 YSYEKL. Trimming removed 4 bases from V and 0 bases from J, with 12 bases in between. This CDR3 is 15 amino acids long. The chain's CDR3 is CASSLGERMNTEAFF. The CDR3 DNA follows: TGCGCCAGCAGCCTTGGGGAGCGGATGAACACTGAAGCTTTCTTT.

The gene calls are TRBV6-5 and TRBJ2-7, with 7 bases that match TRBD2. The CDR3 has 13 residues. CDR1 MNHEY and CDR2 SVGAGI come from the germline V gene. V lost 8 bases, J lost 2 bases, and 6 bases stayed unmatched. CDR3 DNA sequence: TGTGCCAGCGAGCGGGATTTCACCTACGAGCAGTACTTC. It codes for CASERDFTYEQYF.

The CDR3 here is CASSYSSGLNSPLHF. Written as DNA, the CDR3 is TGTGCCAGCAGTTACTCCTCAGGACTGAATTCACCCCTCCACTTT. The J gene is TRBJ1-6, the V gene TRBV6-6; D is unclear. Per the germline V gene, CDR1 is MNHNY and CDR2 is SVGAGI (reference sequence). CDR3 length equals 15 residues. V gave up 0 bases and J gave up 7 bases, with 10 bases separating them.

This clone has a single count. The CDR3 region is CATSDSKKAGEDDEQFF. The CDR3 DNA reads as TGTGCCACCAGTGATTCGAAGAAAGCGGGAGAAGATGATGAGCAGTTCTTC. This chain connects TRBV24-1 to TRBJ2-1; 8 bases map to TRBD2. V lost 2 bases to trimming and J lost 8 bases; unmatched junction nucleotides: 13. The germline gives CDR1 KGHDR, CDR2 SFDVKD. The CDR3 covers 17 residues.

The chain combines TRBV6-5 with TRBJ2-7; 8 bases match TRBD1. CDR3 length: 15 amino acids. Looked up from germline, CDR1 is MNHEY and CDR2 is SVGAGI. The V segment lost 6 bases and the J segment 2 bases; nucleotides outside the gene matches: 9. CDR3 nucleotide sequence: TGTGCCAGCAGCCAGGGGGCTGGGGAGGCCTACGAGCAGTACTTC. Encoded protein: CASSQGAGEAYEQYF.